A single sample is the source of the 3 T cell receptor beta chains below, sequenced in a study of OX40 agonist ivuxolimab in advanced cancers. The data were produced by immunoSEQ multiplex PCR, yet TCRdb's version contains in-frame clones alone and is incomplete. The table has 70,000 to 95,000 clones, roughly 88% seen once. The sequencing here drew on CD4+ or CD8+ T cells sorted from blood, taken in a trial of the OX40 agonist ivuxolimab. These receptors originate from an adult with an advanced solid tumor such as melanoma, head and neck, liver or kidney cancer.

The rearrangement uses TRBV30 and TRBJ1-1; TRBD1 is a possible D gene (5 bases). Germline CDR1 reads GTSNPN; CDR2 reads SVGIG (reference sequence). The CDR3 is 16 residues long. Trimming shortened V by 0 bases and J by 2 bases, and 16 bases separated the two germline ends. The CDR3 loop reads CAWSVGRGRANTEAFF. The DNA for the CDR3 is TGTGCCTGGAGTGTGGGGAGGGGCAGGGCCAACACTGAAGCTTTCTTT.

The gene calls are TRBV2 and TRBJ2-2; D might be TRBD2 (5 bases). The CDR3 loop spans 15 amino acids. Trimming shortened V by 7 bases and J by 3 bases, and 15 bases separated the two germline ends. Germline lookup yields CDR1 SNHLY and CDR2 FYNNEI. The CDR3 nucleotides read TGTGCCAGCATCCTAGGCGGGCTATACACCGGGGAGCTGTTTTTT. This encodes CASILGGLYTGELFF.

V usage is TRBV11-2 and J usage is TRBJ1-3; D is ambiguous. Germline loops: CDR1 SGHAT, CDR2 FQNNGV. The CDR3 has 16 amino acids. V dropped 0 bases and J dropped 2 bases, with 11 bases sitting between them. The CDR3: CASSLDRRAAGNTIYF. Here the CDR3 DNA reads TGTGCCAGCAGCTTAGATCGAAGGGCAGCTGGAAACACCATATATTTT.